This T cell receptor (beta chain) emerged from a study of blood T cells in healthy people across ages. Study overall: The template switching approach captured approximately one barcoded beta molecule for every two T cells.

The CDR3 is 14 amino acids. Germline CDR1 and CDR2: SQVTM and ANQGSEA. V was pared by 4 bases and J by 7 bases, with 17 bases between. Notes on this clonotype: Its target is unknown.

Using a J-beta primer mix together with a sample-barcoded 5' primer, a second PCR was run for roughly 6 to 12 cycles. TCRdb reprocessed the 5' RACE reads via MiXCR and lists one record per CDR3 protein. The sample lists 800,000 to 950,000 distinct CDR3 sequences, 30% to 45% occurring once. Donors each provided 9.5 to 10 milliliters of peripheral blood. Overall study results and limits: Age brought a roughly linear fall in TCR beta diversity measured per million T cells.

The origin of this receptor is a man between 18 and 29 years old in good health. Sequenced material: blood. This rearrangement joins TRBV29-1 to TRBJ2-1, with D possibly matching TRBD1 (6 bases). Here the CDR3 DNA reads TGCAGCGTTGGGACCAGGGGTCTTTTGAATGAGCAGTTCTTC. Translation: CSVGTRGLLNEQFF.